What follows is one T cell receptor beta chain and its context. The target antigen is unknown. Profiling relied on immunoSEQ multiplex PCR, and the TCRdb table lists in-frame clones only, not all of them. Here the sample spans about 84,000 clones, around 89% being singletons. This sample was included in a study of T cell responses to AZD1222 COVID-19 vaccine. Study conclusions and caveats: CD4 TCRs associated with vaccination spanned spike, dominating at 160-218 and 743-854. In all cases, repertoires were sampled only after the peak T cell response. Donors, mostly white British, included more females; clonal diversity was possibly underestimated.

Germline CDR1 is SEHNR and CDR2 is FQNEAQ (reference sequence). V was trimmed by 5 bases and J by 10 bases, leaving 19 bases between them. The CDR3 sequence is 14 residues long. The chain couples TRBV7-9 to TRBJ2-3; the D gene is possibly TRBD1 (5 bases). Here the sequenced sample was peripheral blood, taken on day 0 of AZD1222 vaccination. This sequence originates from an adult in good health. In DNA form, the CDR3 reads TGTGCCAGCAGCCTACTCGACAGACCTTCGCCGCAGTATTTT. Translation gives CASSLLDRPSPQYF.